The rows below give T cell receptor beta chains drawn from one sample of a study of T cells in severe cutaneous drug reactions. For each CDR3 protein, TCRdb gives one entry from its re-call of the multiplex PCR reads, without DNA. Reported are tens of thousands of distinct CDR3 sequences; the ten largest clones contain just under 7.5%. Material: PBMCs. These receptors were collected from a human donor with toxic epidermal necrolysis, a severe cutaneous drug reaction. Both conserved end residues are part of each CDR3. A clone size is listed for some rows: how often the clone was seen (once, few, many), or a class if it is expanded.

v_gene	j_gene	abundance	CDR3aa
TRBV9	TRBJ2-7	medium-sized	CASSVEPGDFYEQYF
TRBV6-4	TRBJ2-1	.	CASSGLAGANEQFF
TRBV2	TRBJ1-2	.	CASRPPGSGRGGYTF
TRBV6-5	TRBJ2-2	.	CASGRAVTGELFF
TRBV4-1	TRBJ2-5	.	CASSQGLAGAGETQYF
TRBV20-1	TRBJ2-1	.	CSAKSTGGATYNEQFF
TRBV7-8	TRBJ2-3	.	CASSPDQTDTQYF
TRBV20-1	TRBJ1-3	.	CSARVRGNTIYF
TRBV28	TRBJ2-1	.	CASSLLPVSYNEQFF
TRBV10-3	TRBJ1-1	.	CAIRENTEAFF
TRBV4-1	TRBJ2-3	.	CASSQTYSGRRDTQYF
TRBV4-1	TRBJ2-5	.	CASSQGRTSGSIETQYF
TRBV20-1	TRBJ2-3	.	CSARITGTSTDTQYF
TRBV29-1	TRBJ2-2	.	CSVLLAGESTGELFF
TRBV28	TRBJ2-2	.	CASSYRTGDGELFF
TRBV19	TRBJ2-1	.	CASSTWASGPYNEQFF
TRBV20-1	TRBJ2-7	.	CSASTTGQGYEQYF
TRBV9	TRBJ2-1	.	CASSAPIGGGVNEQFF
TRBV19	TRBJ2-3	.	CASSTRDTSSTDTQYF
TRBV4-1	TRBJ2-3	.	CASSQEPPGAGDTQYF
TRBV28	TRBJ1-2	.	CASSLGGGRGDYGYTF
TRBV3-1	TRBJ1-2	.	CASSQLVGDGYTF
TRBV7-8	TRBJ1-6	.	CASSIHRSYNSPLHF
TRBV19	TRBJ2-7	.	CASSNAGSYEQYF
TRBV20-1	TRBJ2-1	.	CSASGLRASSYNEQFF
TRBV18	TRBJ2-7	medium-sized	CASSPPRLVNEQYF
TRBV7-6	TRBJ2-7	.	CASSLFSIGSTTSYEQYF
TRBV19	TRBJ1-5	.	CASSIQVLPYQPQHF
TRBV10-3	TRBJ2-7	.	CAISEVSYEQYF
TRBV30	TRBJ2-3	medium-sized	CAWSERNFEDTQYF
TRBV20-1	TRBJ2-7	.	CSASTGELYEQYF
TRBV5-4	TRBJ2-1	.	CASSLAQAETYNEQFF
TRBV28	TRBJ2-3	.	CATSPAGTGRTDTQYF
TRBV7-9	TRBJ2-1	.	CASSPRRLADHNEQFF
TRBV20-1	TRBJ2-7	.	CSATTVTSSYEQYF
TRBV25-1	TRBJ1-1	.	CASSEAPVGLSNTEAFF
TRBV18	TRBJ2-7	.	CASSPTGDEQYF
TRBV6-6	TRBJ2-1	medium-sized	CASSGGLAGYNEQFF
TRBV18	TRBJ1-5	.	CASSPRAGTNLQPQHF
TRBV19	TRBJ1-1	.	CASSMWDREAFF
TRBV6-1	TRBJ2-2	.	CASSEQGAVGELFF
TRBV11-2	TRBJ1-6	.	CASSLVAGPYNSPLHF
TRBV30	TRBJ2-2	.	CAWKYLAGANTGELFF
TRBV28	TRBJ1-3	.	CASSVSMTDTGNTIYF
TRBV20-1	TRBJ1-1	.	CSAPDDRNTEAFF
TRBV19	TRBJ1-2	.	CASSIGTAYGYTF
TRBV4-1	TRBJ1-5	.	CASSPLYGTGNQPQHF
TRBV10-3	TRBJ2-7	.	CAISRDRSSYEQYF
TRBV11-1	TRBJ2-5	.	CASGQGDKETQYF
TRBV12-3/TRBV12-4	TRBJ2-1	.	CASSAQRLHYNEQFF
TRBV6-1	TRBJ2-5	.	CASSEAQAALAGKETQYF
TRBV5-1	TRBJ2-5	.	CASTKTGLYQETQYF
TRBV9	TRBJ2-1	.	CASSLSGVSYNEQFF
TRBV7-2	TRBJ2-1	.	CASSFVKNNEQFF
TRBV10-3	TRBJ2-3	.	CAIGDRSTDTQYF
TRBV7-9	TRBJ2-4	.	CASSQDSGPNIQYF
TRBV29-1	TRBJ1-2	.	CSVEDRPGDNYGYTF
TRBV5-1	TRBJ2-5	.	CASSLSSRWNPQETQYF